This TCR beta chain comes out of a study of OX40 agonist ivuxolimab in advanced cancers. Study in general: Patients receiving dose escalation had hepatocellular carcinoma, melanoma, renal cell or head and neck cancer. Participants could have had prior anti-PD-1, anti-PD-L1 or anti-CTLA-4 therapy, and around 40% had some.

Measured with immunoSEQ multiplex PCR; TCRdb has only the in-frame clones, and not every one. The sample holds tens of thousands of clones, more than 85% seen once. If patients had autoimmune disease history or systemic immunosuppression, they were excluded. Trimming removed 0 bases at V and 0 bases at J, with 12 bases between. The CDR3 loop spans 16 amino acids. The germline V gene encodes CDR1 SGHKS and CDR2 YYEKEE (reference sequence). The chain employs TRBV5-5 and TRBJ1-1; D is unclear. Material: CD4+ or CD8+ T cells sorted from blood, obtained in a trial of the OX40 agonist ivuxolimab. The receptor was isolated from an adult with an advanced solid tumor such as melanoma, head and neck, liver or kidney cancer. CDR3 DNA: TGTGCCAGCAGCTTGGATGGGGTACGGATGAACACTGAAGCTTTCTTT. Protein: CASSLDGVRMNTEAFF.